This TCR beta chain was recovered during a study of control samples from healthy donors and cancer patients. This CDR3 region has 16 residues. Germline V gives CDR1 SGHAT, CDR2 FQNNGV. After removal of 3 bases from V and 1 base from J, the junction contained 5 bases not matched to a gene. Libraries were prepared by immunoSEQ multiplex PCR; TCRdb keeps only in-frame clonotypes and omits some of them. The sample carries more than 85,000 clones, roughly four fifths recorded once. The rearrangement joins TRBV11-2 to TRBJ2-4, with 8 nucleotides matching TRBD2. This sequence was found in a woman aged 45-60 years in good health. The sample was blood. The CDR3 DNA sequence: TGTGCCAGCAGCTTGGCGGGGGGCTTGGCCAAAAACATTCAGTACTTC. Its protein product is CASSLAGGLAKNIQYF.